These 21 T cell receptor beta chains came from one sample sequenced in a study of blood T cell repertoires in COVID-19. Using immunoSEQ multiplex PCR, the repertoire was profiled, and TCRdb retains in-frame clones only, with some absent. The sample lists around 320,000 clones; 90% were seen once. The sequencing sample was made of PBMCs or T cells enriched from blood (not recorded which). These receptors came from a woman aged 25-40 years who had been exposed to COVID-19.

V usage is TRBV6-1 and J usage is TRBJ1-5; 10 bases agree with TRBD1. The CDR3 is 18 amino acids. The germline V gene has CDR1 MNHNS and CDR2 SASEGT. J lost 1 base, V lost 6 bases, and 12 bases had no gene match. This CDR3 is CASRETGTGALSNQPQHF. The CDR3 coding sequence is TGTGCCAGCAGGGAAACCGGGACAGGGGCCCTAAGCAATCAGCCCCAGCATTTT.

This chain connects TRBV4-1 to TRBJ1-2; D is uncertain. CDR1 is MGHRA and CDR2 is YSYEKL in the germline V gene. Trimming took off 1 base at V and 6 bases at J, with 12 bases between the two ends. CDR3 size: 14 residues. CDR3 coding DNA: TGCGCCAGCAGCCAAGTCCAGGTCCGAGATGGCTACACCTTC. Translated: CASSQVQVRDGYTF.

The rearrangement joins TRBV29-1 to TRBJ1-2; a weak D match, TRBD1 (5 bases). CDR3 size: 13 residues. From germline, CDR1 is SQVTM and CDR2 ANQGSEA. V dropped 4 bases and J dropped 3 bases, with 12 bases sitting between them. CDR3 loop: CSVAADRDYGYTF. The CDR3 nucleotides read TGCAGCGTTGCCGCCGACAGAGACTATGGCTACACCTTC.

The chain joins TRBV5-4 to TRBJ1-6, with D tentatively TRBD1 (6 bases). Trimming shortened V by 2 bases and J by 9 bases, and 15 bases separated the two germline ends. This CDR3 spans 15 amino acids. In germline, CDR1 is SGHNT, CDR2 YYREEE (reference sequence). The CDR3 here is CASSFSRQASSPLHF. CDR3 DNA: TGTGCCAGCAGCTTCTCTCGACAGGCGAGTTCACCCCTCCACTTT. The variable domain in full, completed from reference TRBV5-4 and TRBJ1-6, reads ETGVTQSPTHLIKTRGQQVTLRCSSQSGHNTVSWYQQALGQGPQFIFQYYREEENGRGNFPPRFSGLQFPNYSSELNVNALELDDSALYLCASSFSRQASSPLHFGNGTRLTVT.

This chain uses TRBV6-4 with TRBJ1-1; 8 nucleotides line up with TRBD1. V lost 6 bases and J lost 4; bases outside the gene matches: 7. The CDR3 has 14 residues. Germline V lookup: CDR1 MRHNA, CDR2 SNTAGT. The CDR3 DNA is TGTGCCAGCAGGACCGGACAGGGTGCCACTGAAGCTTTCTTT. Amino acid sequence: CASRTGQGATEAFF.

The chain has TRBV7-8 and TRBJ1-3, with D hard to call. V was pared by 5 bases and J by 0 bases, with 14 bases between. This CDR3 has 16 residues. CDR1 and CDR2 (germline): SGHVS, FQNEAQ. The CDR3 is CASSPAPLSSGNTIYF. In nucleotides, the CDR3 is TGTGCCAGCAGCCCCGCGCCCCTTAGCTCTGGAAACACCATATATTTT.

This CDR3 is CASSLDRRPTEAFF. CDR3 DNA sequence: TGTGCCAGCAGCTTAGACAGGAGGCCCACTGAAGCTTTCTTT. The J gene is TRBJ1-1, the V gene TRBV11-2; no definite D call. The CDR3 totals 14 residues. Germline lookup yields CDR1 SGHAT and CDR2 FQNNGV. V lost 0 bases and J lost 4, with 9 bases in between.

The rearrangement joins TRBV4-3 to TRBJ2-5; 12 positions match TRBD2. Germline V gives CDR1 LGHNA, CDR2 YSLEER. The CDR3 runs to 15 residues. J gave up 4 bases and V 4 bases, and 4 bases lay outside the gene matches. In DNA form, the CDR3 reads TGCGCCAGCAGCCCCGGACTAGCGGGGCCAGAGACCCAGTACTTC. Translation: CASSPGLAGPETQYF.

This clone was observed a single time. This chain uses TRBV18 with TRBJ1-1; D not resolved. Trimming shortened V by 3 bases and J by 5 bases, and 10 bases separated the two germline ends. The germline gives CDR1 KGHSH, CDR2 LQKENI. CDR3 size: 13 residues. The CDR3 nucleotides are TGTGCCAGCTCACCTCTGGCAGGAACTGAAGCTTTCTTT. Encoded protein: CASSPLAGTEAFF.

The CDR3 loop is CASRVQGALGYTF. The CDR3, as DNA: TGTGCCAGCAGGGTACAGGGGGCCTTGGGCTACACCTTC. The V call is TRBV6-5, the J call TRBJ1-2, with 9 bases identical to TRBD1. This CDR3 has 13 residues. Trimming removed 6 bases from V and 8 bases from J; junction bases left unmatched: 7. Germline CDR1 reads MNHEY; CDR2 reads SVGAGI.

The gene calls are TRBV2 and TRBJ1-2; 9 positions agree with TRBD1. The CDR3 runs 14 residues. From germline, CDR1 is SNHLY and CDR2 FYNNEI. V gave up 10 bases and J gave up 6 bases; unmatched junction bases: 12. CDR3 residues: CATRHRGRFDGYTF. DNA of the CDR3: TGTGCCACCCGCCACAGGGGGCGATTCGATGGCTACACCTTC. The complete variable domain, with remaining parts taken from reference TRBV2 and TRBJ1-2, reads EPEVTQTPSHQVTQMGQEVILRCVPISNHLYFYWYRQILGQKVEFLVSFYNNEISEKSEIFDDQFSVERPDGSNFTLKIRSTKLEDSAMYFCATRHRGRFDGYTFGSGTRLTVV.

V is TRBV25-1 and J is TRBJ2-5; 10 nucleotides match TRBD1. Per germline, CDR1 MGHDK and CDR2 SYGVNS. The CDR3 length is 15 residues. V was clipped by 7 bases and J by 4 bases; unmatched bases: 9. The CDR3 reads CASNTGGTGAETQYF. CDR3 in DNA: TGTGCCAGCAATACCGGCGGGACAGGGGCAGAGACCCAGTACTTC.

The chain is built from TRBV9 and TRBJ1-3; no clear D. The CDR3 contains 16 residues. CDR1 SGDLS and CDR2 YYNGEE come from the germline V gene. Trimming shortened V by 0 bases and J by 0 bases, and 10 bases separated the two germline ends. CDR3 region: CASSVENRFSGNTIYF. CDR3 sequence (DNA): TGTGCCAGCAGCGTAGAGAACAGATTCTCTGGAAACACCATATATTTT.

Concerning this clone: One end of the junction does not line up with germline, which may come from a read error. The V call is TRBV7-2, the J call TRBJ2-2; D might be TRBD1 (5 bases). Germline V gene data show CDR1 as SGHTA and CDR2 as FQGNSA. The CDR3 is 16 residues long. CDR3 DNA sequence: TGTGCCAGCAGCTTAGCGTCAGGGTGGAACTCCGGGGAGCTGTTTTTT. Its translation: CASSLASGWNSGELFF. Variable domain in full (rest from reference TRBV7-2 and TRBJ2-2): GAGVSQSPSNKVTEKGKDVELRCDPISGHTALYWYRQSLGQGLEFLIYFQGNSAPDKSGLPSDRFSAERTGGSVSTLTIQRTQQEDSAVYLCASSLASGWNSGELFFGEGSRLTVL.

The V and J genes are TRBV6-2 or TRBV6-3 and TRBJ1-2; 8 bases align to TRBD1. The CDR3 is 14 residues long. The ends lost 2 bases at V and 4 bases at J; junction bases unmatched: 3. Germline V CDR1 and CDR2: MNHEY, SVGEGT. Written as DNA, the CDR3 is TGTGCCAGCAGTTACGTCAGGGGGCCCTATGGCTACACCTTC. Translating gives CASSYVRGPYGYTF.

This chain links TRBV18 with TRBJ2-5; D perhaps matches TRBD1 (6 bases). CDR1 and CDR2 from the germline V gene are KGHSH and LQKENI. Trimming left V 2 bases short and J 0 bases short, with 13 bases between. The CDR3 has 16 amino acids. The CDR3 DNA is TGTGCCAGCTCACCAATTAATAGACAGGACCAAGAGACCCAGTACTTC. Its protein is CASSPINRQDQETQYF.

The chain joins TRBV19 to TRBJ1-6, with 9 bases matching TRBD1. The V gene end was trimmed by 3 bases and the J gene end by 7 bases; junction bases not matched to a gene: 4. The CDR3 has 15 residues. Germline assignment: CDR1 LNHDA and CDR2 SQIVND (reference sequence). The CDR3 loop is CASSIGGQGNSPLHF. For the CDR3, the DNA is TGTGCCAGTAGTATCGGGGGACAGGGCAATTCACCCCTCCACTTT.

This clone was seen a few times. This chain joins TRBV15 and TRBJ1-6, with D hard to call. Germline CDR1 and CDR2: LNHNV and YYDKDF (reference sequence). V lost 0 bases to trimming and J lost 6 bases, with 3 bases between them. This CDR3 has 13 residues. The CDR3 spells CATSRELNSPLHF. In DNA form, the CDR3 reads TGTGCCACCAGCAGAGAACTTAATTCACCCCTCCACTTT.

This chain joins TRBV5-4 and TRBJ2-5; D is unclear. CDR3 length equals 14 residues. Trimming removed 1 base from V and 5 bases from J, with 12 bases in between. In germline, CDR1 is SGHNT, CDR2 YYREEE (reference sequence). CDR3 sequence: CASSLPPLVETQYF. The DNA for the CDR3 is TGTGCCAGCAGCTTGCCCCCCCTAGTCGAGACCCAGTACTTC.

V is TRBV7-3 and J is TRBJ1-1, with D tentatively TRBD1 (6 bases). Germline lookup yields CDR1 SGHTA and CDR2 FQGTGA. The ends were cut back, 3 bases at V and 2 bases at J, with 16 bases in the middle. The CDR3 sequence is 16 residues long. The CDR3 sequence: CASSLSLWTANTEAFF. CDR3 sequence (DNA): TGTGCCAGCAGCTTGAGTCTATGGACAGCTAACACTGAAGCTTTCTTT.

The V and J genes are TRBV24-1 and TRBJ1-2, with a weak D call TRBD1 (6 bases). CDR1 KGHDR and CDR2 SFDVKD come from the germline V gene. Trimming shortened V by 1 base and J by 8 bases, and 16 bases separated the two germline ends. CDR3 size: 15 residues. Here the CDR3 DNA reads TGTGCCACCAGTGATTTTGGGACAAGGGAAGGAGGCTACACCTTC. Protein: CATSDFGTREGGYTF.